This T cell receptor (beta chain) is drawn from a study of blood T cell repertoires in COVID-19. For the study at large: Nucleic acid was either cDNA or gDNA, and it came from T cells, B-cell-depleted T cells, or PBMCs.

Seattle patients were enrolled during active infection and followed longitudinally. In the original processing: Amplified reference gene primers provided the basis for estimating nucleated cell counts. The data were produced by immunoSEQ multiplex PCR, yet TCRdb's version contains in-frame clones alone and is incomplete. The V and J calls and clone size are taken from that table; D and trimming were inferred from the DNA. Seen here are over 150,000 clones, around 83% observed once, and the top ten hold approximately 8%. This clonotype was obtained from a woman aged 70-85 years with COVID-19, enrolled during active disease. Sequences were obtained from peripheral blood.

CDR3 sequence: CASSRTSGGSYEQYF. The CDR3 DNA follows: TGTGCCAGCAGCAGGACTAGCGGGGGCTCCTACGAGCAGTACTTC. V usage is TRBV7-2 and J usage is TRBJ2-7, with 13 bases fitting TRBD2. The CDR3 length is 15 residues. Per germline, CDR1 SGHTA and CDR2 FQGNSA. The trim removed 5 bases at V and 0 bases at J, leaving 1 base unmatched.